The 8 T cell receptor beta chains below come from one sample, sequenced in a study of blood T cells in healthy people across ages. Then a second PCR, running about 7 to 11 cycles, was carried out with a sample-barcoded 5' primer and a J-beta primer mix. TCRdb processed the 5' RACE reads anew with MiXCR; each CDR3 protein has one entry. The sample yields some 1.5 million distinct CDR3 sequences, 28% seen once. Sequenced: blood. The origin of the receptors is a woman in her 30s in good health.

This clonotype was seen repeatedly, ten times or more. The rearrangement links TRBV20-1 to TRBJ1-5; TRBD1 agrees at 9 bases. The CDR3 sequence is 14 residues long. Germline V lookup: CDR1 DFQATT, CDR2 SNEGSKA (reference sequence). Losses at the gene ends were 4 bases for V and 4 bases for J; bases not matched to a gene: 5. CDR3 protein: CSATGTGRNQPQHF. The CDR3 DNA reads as TGCAGTGCTACCGGGACAGGGCGGAATCAGCCCCAGCATTTT.

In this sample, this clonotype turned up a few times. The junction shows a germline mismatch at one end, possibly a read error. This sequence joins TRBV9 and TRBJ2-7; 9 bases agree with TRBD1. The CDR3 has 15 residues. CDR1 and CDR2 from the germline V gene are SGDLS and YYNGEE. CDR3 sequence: CPSSAGQGGSYEQYF. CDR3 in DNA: TGTCCCAGCAGCGCGGGACAGGGTGGCTCCTACGAGCAGTACTTC.

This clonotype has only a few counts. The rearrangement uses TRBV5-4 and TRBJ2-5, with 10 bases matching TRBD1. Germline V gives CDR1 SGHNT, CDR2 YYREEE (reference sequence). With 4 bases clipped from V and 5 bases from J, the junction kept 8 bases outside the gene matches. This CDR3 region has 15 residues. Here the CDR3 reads CASSQGDRGGETQYF. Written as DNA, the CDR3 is TGTGCCAGCAGCCAAGGGGACAGGGGAGGGGAGACCCAGTACTTC.

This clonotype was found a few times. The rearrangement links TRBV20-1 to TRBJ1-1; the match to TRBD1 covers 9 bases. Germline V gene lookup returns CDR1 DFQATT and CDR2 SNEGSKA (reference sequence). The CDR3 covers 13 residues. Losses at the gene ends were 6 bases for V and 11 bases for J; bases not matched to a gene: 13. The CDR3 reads CSAWTGERMYAFF. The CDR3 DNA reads TGCAGTGCGTGGACAGGGGAGAGGATGTACGCTTTCTTT.

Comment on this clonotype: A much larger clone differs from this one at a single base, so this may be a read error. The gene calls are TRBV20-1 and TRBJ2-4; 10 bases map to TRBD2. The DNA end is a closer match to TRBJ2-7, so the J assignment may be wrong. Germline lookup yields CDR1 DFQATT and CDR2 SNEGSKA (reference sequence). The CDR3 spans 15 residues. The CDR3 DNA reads TGCAGTGCTACCGGCTCGGAACTAGCGGGAATCGAGCAGTACTTC. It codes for CSATGSELAGIEQYF.

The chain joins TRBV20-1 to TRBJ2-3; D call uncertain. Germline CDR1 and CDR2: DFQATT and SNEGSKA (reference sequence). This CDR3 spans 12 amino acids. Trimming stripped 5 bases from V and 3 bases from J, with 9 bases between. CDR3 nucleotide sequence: TGCAGTGCTCTACGAGCGACAGATACGCAGTATTTT. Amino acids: CSALRATDTQYF.

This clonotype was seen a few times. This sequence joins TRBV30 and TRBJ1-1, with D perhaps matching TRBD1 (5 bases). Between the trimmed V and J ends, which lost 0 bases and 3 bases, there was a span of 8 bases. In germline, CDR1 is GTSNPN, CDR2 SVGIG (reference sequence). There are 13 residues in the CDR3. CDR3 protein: CAWSVGVDTEAFF. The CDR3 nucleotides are TGTGCCTGGAGTGTGGGGGTTGACACTGAAGCTTTCTTT.

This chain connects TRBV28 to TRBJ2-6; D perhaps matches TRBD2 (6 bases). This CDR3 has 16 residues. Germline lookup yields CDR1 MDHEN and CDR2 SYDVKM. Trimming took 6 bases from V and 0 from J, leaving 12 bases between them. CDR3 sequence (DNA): TGTGCCAGCAGCCGACTAGGAAGCTCTGGGGCCAACGTCCTGACTTTC. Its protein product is CASSRLGSSGANVLTF.